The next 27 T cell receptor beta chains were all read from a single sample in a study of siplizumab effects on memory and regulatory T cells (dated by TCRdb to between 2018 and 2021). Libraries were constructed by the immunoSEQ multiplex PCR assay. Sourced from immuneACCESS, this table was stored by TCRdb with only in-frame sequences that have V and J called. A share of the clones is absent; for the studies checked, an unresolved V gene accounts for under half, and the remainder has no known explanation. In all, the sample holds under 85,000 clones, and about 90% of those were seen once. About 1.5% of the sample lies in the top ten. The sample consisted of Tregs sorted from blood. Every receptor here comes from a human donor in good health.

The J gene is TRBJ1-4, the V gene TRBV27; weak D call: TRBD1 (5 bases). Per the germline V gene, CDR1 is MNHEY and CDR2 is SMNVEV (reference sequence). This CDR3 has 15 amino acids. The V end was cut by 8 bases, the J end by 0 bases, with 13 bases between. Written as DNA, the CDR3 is TGTGCCAGCCGGTACCGGGGGGCAACTAATGAAAAACTGTTTTTT. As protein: CASRYRGATNEKLFF.

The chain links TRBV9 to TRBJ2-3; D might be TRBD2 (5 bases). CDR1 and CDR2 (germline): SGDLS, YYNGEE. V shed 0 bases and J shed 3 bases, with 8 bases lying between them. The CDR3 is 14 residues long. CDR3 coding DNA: TGTGCCAGCAGCGTAGGAGGGTTTACAGATACGCAGTATTTT. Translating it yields CASSVGGFTDTQYF.

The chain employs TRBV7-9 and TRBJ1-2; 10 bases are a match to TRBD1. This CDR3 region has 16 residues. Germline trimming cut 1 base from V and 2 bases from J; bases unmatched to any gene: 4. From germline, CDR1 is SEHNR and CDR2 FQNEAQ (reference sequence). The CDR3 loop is CASSLGTGGENYGYTF. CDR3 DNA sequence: TGTGCCAGCAGCTTAGGGACAGGGGGAGAGAACTATGGCTACACCTTC.

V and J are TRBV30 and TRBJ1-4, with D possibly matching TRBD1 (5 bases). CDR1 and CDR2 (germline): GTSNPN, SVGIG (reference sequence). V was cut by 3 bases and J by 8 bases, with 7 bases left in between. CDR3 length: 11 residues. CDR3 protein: CAWRGPEKLFF. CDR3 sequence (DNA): TGTGCCTGGAGGGGACCGGAAAAACTGTTTTTT.

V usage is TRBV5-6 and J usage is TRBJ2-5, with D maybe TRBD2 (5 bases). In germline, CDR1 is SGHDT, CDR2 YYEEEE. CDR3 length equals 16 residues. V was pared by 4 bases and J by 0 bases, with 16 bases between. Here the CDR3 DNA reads TGTGCCAGCAGCCGGACTCTAGGCACTTACCAAGAGACCCAGTACTTC. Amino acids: CASSRTLGTYQETQYF.

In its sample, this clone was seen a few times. This CDR3 reads CASSYSLTGELFF. The CDR3 DNA sequence: TGTGCCAGCAGTTACTCCCTCACCGGGGAGCTGTTTTTT. The chain has TRBV6-6 and TRBJ2-2; the D is unclear. Trimming took 0 bases from V and 4 from J, leaving 3 bases between them. In germline, CDR1 is MNHNY, CDR2 SVGAGI (reference sequence). This CDR3 is 13 amino acids long.

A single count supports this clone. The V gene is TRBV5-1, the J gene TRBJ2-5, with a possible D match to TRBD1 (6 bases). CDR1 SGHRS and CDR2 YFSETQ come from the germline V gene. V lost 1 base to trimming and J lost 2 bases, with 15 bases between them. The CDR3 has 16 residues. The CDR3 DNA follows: TGCGCCAGCAGCTTGAGGCCTAACGGGACACAAGAGACCCAGTACTTC. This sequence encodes CASSLRPNGTQETQYF.

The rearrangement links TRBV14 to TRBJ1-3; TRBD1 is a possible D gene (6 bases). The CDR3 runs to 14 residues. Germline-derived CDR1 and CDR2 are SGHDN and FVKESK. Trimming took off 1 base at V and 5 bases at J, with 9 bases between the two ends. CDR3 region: CASSQVRGRNTIYF. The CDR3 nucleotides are TGTGCCAGCAGCCAAGTGAGGGGGAGAAACACCATATATTTT.

This chain's CDR3 is CASSLSGTSDYQGWDTQYF. DNA for the CDR3: TGTGCCAGCAGTCTCTCCGGGACTAGCGACTACCAGGGGTGGGATACGCAGTATTTT. J is TRBJ2-3 and V is TRBV28, with 10 bases matching TRBD2. V was clipped by 5 bases and J by 6 bases; unmatched bases: 20. CDR3 length: 19 residues. Germline loops: CDR1 MDHEN, CDR2 SYDVKM.

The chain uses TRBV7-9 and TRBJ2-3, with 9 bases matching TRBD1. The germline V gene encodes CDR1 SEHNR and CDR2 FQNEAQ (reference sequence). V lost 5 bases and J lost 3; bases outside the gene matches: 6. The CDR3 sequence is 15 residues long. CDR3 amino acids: CASSRTGGGTDTQYF. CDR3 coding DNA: TGTGCCAGCAGCCGTACAGGGGGCGGGACAGATACGCAGTATTTT.

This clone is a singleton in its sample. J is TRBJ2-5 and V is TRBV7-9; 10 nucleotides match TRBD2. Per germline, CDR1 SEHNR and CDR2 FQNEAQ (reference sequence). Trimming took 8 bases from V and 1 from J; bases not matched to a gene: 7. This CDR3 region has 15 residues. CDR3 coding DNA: TGTGCCAGCGGAAATAGCGGGAGGTTCCAAGAGACCCAGTACTTC. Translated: CASGNSGRFQETQYF. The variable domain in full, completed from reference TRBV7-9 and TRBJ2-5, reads DTGVSQNPRHKITKRGQNVTFRCDPISEHNRLYWYRQTLGQGPEFLTYFQNEAQLEKSRLLSDRFSAERPKGSFSTLEIQRTEQGDSAMYLCASGNSGRFQETQYFGPGTRLLVL.

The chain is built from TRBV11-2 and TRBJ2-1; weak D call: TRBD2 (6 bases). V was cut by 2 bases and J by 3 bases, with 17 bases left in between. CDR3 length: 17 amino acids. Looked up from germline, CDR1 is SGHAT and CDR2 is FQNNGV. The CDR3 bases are TGTGCCAGCAGCTTAAGATACGCGGGAATCGTCTACAATGAGCAGTTCTTC. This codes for CASSLRYAGIVYNEQFF.

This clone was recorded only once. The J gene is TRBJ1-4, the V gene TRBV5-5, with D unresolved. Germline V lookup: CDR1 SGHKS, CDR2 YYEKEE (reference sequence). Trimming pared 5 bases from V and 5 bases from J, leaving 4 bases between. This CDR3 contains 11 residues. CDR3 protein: CASRGNEKLFF. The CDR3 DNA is TGTGCCAGCAGGGGGAATGAAAAACTGTTTTTT.

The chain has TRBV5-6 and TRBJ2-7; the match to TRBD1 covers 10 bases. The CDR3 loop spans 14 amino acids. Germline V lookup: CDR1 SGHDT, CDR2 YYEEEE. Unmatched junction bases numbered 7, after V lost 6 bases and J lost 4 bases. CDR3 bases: TGTGCCAGCAACCTCCGGACAGGGGGTTACGAGCAGTACTTC. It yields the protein CASNLRTGGYEQYF. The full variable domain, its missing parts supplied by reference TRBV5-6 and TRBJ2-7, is DAGVTQSPTHLIKTRGQQVTLRCSPKSGHDTVSWYQQALGQGPQFIFQYYEEEERQRGNFPDRFSGHQFPNYSSELNVNALLLGDSALYLCASNLRTGGYEQYFGPGTRLTVT.

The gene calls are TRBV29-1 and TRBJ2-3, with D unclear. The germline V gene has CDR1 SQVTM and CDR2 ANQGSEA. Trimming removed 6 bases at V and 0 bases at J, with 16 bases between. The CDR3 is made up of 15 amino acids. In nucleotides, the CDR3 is TGCAGCGTAACTCGGAGTCCGGCTAGCACAGATACGCAGTATTTT. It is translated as CSVTRSPASTDTQYF.

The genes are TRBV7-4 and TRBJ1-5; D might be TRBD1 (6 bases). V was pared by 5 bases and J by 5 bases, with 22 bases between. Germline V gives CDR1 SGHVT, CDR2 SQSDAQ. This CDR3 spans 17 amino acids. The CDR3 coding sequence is TGTGCCAGCAGCCGATTGGTGAAGGCAGGGGAACATCAGCCCCAGCATTTT. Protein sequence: CASSRLVKAGEHQPQHF.

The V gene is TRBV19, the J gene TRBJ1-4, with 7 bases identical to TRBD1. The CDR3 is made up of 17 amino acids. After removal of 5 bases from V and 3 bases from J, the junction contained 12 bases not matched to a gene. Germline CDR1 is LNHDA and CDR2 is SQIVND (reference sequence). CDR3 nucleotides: TGTGCCAGTAGTTCTACAGGGGCTTTTGACGCTAATGAAAAACTGTTTTTT. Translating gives CASSSTGAFDANEKLFF.

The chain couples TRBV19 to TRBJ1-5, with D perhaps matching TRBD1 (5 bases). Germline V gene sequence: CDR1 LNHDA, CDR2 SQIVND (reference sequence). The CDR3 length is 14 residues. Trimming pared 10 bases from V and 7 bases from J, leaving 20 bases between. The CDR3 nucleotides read TGTGCCACCCGTCCTGGGGGAAAGGGGCAGCCCCAGCATTTT. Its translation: CATRPGGKGQPQHF. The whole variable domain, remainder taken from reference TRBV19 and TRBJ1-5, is DGGITQSPKYLFRKEGQNVTLSCEQNLNHDAMYWYRQDPGQGLRLIYYSQIVNDFQKGDIAEGYSVSREKKESFPLTVTSAQKNPTAFYLCATRPGGKGQPQHFGDGTRLSIL.

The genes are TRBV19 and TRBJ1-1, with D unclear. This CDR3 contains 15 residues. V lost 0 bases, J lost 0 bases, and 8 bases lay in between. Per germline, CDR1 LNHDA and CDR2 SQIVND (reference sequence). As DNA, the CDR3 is TGTGCCAGTAGTATAGAAGGCAGATTGAACACTGAAGCTTTCTTT. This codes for CASSIEGRLNTEAFF.

For the CDR3, the DNA is TGCGCCAGCAGCGAACTAGCGGCCTACAATGAGCAGTTCTTC. It is translated as CASSELAAYNEQFF. V usage is TRBV5-1 and J usage is TRBJ2-1, with 8 bases fitting TRBD2. The V and J ends lost 4 bases and 2 bases, in that order; junction bases with no gene match: 2. CDR1 SGHRS and CDR2 YFSETQ come from the germline V gene. This CDR3 contains 14 residues. Looking up the rest from reference TRBV5-1 and TRBJ2-1 gives the full variable domain: KAGVTQTPRYLIKTRGQQVTLSCSPISGHRSVSWYQQTPGQGLQFLFEYFSETQRNKGNFPGRFSGRQFSNSRSEMNVSTLELGDSALYLCASSELAAYNEQFFGPGTRLTVL.

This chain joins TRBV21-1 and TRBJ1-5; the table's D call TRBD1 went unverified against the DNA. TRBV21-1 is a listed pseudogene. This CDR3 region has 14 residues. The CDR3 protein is CAIPGSTGEQPQHF. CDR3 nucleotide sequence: TGTGCCATCCCAGGATCGACAGGGGAACAGCCCCAGCATTTT.

The CDR3 DNA is TGTGCCTGGAGTAAGGGATTCGACTATGGCTACACCTTC. It codes for CAWSKGFDYGYTF. The chain employs TRBV30 and TRBJ1-2; D not resolved. Germline CDR1 is GTSNPN and CDR2 is SVGIG (reference sequence). The length of the CDR3 is 13 residues. Trimming shortened V by 2 bases and J by 3 bases, and 10 bases separated the two germline ends. The complete variable domain, with remaining parts taken from reference TRBV30 and TRBJ1-2, reads SQTIHQWPATLVQPVGSPLSLECTVEGTSNPNLYWYRQAAGRGLQLLFYSVGIGQISSEVPQNLSASRPQDRQFILSSKKLLLSDSGFYLCAWSKGFDYGYTFGSGTRLTVV.

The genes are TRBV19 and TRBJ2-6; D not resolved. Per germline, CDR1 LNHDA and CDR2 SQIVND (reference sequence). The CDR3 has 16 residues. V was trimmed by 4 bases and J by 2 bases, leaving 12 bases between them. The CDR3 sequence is CASSKPRLAGANVLTF. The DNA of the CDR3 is TGTGCCAGTAGTAAGCCCCGGCTAGCTGGGGCCAACGTCCTGACTTTC.

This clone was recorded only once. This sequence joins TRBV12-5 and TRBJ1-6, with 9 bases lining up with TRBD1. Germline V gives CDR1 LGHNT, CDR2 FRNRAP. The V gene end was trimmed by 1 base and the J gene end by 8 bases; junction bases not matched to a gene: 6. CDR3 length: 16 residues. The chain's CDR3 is CASGLALGTGYSPLHF. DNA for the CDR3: TGTGCTAGTGGTTTGGCACTAGGGACAGGGTATTCACCCCTCCACTTT.

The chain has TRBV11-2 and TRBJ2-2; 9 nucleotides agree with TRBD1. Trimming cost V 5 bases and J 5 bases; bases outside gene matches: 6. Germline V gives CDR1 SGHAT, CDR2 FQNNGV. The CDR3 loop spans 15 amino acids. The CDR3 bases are TGTGCCAGCAGCGCCACAGGGGGCTGGACCGGGGAGCTGTTTTTT. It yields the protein CASSATGGWTGELFF.

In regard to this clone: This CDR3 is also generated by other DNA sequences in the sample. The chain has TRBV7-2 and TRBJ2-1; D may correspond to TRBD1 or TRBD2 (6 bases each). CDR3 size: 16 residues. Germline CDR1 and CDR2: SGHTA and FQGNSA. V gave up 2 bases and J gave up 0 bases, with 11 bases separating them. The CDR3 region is CASSLRGRGSYNEQFF. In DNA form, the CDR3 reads TGTGCCAGCAGCTTACGGGGGCGGGGCTCCTACAATGAGCAGTTCTTC.

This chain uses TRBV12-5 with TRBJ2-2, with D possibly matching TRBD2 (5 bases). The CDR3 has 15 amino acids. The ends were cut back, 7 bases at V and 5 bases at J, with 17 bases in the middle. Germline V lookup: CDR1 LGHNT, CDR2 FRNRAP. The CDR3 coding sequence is TGTGCTAGTGCCCCCTTCGGGGTCGGGACCGGGGAGCTGTTTTTT. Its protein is CASAPFGVGTGELFF.